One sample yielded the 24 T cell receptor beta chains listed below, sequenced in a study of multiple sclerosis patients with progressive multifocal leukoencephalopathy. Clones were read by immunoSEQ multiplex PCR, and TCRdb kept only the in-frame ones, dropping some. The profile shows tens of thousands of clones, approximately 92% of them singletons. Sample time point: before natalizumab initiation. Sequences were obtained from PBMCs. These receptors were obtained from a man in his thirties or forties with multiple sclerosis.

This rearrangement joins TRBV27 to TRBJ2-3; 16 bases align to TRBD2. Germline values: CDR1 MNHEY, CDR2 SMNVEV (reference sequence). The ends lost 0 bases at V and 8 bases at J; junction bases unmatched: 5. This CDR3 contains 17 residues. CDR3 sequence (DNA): TGTGCCAGCAGTTTATCGGGACTAGCGGGAGGGCCGGGTACGCAGTATTTT. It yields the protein CASSLSGLAGGPGTQYF.

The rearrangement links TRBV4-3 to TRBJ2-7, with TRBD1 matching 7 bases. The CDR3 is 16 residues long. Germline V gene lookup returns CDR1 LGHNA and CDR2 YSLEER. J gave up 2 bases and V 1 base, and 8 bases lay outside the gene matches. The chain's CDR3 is CASSQGLETGPYEQYF. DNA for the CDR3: TGCGCCAGCAGCCAAGGCCTCGAGACAGGGCCCTACGAGCAGTACTTC.

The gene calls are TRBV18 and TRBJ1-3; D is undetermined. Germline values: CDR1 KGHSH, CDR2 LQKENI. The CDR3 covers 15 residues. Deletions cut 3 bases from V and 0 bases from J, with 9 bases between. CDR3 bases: TGTGCCAGCTCACCCACGGCGCTCTCTGGAAACACCATATATTTT. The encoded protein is CASSPTALSGNTIYF.

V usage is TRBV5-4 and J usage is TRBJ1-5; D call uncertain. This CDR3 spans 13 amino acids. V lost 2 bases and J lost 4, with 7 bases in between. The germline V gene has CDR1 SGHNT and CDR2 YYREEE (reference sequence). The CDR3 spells CASSLYGNQPQHF. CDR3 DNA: TGTGCCAGCAGCTTATACGGGAATCAGCCCCAGCATTTT.

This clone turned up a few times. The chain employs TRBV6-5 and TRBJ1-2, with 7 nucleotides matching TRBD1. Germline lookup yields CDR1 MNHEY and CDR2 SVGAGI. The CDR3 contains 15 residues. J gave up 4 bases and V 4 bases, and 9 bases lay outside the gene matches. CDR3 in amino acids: CASSSFRDSAYGYTF. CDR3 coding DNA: TGTGCCAGCAGTTCCTTCCGGGACAGTGCCTATGGCTACACCTTC.

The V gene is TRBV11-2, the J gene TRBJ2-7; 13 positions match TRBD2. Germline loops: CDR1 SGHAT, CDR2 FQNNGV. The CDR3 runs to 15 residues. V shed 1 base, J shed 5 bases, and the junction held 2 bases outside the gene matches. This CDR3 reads CASSLGGLAGDEQYV. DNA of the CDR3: TGTGCCAGCAGCTTAGGAGGACTAGCGGGAGACGAGCAGTACGTC.

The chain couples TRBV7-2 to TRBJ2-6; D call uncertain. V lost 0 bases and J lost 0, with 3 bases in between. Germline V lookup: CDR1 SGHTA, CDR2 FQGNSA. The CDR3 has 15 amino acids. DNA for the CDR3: TGTGCCAGCAGCTTAGCACCCTCTGGGGCCAACGTCCTGACTTTC. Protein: CASSLAPSGANVLTF.

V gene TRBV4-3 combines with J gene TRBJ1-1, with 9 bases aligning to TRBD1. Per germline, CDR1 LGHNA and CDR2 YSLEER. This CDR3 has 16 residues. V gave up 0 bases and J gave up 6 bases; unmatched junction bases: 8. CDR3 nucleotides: TGCGCCAGCAGCCAAGACAACAGGGGGCGGACGGCTGAAGCTTTCTTT. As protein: CASSQDNRGRTAEAFF.

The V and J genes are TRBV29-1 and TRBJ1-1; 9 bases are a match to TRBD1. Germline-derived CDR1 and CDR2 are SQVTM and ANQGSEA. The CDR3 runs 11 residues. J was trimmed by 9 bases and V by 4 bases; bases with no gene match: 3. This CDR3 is CSVAGTGQAFF. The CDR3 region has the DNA TGCAGCGTTGCCGGGACAGGGCAAGCTTTCTTT. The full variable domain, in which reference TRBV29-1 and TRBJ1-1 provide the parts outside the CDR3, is SAVISQKPSRDICQRGTSLTIQCQVDSQVTMMFWYRQQPGQSLTLIATANQGSEATYESGFVIDKFPISRPNLTFSTLTVSNMSPEDSSIYLCSVAGTGQAFFGQGTRLTVV.

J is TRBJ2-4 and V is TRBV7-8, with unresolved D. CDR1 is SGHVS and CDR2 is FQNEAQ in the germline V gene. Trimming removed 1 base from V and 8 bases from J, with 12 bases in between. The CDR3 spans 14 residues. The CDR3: CASSLVPGWDIQYF. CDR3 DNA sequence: TGTGCCAGCAGCTTAGTGCCAGGATGGGACATTCAGTACTTC.

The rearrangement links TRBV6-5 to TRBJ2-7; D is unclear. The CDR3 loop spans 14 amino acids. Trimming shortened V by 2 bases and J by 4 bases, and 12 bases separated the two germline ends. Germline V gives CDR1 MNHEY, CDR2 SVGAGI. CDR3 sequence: CASSYSRDGYEQYV. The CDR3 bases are TGTGCCAGCAGTTACAGTCGTGACGGATACGAGCAGTACGTC.

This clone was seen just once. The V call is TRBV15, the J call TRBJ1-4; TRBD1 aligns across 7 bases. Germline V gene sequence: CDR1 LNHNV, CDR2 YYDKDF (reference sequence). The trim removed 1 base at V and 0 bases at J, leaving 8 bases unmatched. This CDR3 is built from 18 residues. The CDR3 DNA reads TGTGCCACCAGCAGAGTTTACCAAACAGGGGCAACTAATGAAAAACTGTTTTTT. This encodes CATSRVYQTGATNEKLFF.

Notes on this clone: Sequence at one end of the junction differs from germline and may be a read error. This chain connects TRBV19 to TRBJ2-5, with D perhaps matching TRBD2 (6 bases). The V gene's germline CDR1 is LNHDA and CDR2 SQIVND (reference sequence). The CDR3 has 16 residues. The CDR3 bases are TGTGCCAGCAGTACCGGGGGATCCCACCGGGGCGAGACCCAGTACTTC. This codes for CASSTGGSHRGETQYF.

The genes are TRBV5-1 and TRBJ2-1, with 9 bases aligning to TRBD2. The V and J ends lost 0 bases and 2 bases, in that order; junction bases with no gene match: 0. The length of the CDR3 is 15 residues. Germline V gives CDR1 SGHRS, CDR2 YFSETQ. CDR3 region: CASSLGLAAYNEQFF. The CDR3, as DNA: TGCGCCAGCAGCTTGGGACTAGCGGCCTACAATGAGCAGTTCTTC.

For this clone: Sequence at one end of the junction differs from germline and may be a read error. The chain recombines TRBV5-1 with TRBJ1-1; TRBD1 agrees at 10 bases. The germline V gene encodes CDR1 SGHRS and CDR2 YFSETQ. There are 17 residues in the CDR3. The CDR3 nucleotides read TGCGCCCGCAGCCCAGGACAGGGGGGGATTGAAATCACTGAAGCTTTCTTT. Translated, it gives CARSPGQGGIEITEAFF.

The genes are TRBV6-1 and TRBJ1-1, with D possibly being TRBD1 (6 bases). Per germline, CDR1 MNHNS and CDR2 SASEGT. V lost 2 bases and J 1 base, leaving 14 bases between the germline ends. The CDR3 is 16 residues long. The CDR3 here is CASSEIGAGANTEAFF. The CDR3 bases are TGTGCCAGCAGTGAAATAGGGGCAGGGGCGAACACTGAAGCTTTCTTT.

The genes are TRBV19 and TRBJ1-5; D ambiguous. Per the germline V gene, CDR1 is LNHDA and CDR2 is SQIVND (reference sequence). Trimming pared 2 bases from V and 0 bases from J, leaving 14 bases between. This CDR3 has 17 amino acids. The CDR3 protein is CASSITTGYPSNQPQHF. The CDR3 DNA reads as TGTGCCAGTAGTATAACGACGGGGTACCCTAGCAATCAGCCCCAGCATTTT.

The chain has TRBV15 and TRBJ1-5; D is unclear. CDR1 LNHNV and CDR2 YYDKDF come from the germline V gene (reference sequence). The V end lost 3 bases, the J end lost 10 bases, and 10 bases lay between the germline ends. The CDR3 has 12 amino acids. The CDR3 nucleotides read TGTGCCACCAGCAGTGGATGGGAACCCCAGCATTTT. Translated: CATSSGWEPQHF. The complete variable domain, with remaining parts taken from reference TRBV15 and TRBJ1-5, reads DAMVIQNPRYQVTQFGKPVTLSCSQTLNHNVMYWYQQKSSQAPKLLFHYYDKDFNNEADTPDNFQSRRPNTSFCFLDIRSPGLGDTAMYLCATSSGWEPQHFGDGTRLSIL.

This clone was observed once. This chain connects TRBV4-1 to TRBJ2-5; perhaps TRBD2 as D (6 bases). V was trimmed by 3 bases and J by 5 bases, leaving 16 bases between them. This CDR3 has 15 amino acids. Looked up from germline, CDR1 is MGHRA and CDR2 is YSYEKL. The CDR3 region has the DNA TGCGCCAGCAGCCATACGGGACTGTCAAAGGAGACCCAGTACTTC. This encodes CASSHTGLSKETQYF.

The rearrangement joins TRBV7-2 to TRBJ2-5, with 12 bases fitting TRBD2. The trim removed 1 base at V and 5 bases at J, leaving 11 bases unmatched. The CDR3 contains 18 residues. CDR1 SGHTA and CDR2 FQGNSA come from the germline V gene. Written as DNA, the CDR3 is TGTGCCAGCAGCTTAGGTGGTCTAGCGGGAGGGAGAGCGGAGACCCAGTACTTC. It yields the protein CASSLGGLAGGRAETQYF.

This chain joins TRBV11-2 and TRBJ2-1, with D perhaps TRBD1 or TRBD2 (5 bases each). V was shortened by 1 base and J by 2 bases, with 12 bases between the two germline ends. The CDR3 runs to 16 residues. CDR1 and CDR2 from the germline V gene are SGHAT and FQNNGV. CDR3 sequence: CASSLVGGTPYNEQFF. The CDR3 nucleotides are TGTGCCAGCAGCTTAGTCGGTGGGACCCCCTACAATGAGCAGTTCTTC. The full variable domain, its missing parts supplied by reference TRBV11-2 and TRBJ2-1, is EAGVAQSPRYKIIEKRQSVAFWCNPISGHATLYWYQQILGQGPKLLIQFQNNGVVDDSQLPKDRFSAERLKGVDSTLKIQPAKLEDSAVYLCASSLVGGTPYNEQFFGPGTRLTVL.

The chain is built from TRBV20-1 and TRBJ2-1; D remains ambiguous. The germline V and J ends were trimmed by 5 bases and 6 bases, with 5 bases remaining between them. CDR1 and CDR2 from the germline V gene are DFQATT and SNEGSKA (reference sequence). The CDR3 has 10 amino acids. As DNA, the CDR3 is TGCAGTGCTGTATTCAATGAGCAGTTCTTC. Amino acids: CSAVFNEQFF.

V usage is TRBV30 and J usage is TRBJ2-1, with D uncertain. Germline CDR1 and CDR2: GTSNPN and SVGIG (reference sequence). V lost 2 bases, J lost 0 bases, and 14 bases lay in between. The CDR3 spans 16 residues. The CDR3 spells CAWSRDWPSSYNEQFF. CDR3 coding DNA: TGTGCCTGGAGTCGAGACTGGCCTTCCTCCTACAATGAGCAGTTCTTC.

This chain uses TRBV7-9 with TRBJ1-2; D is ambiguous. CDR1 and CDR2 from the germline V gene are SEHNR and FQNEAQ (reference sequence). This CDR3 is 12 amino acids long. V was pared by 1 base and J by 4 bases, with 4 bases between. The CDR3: CASSLGGYGYTF. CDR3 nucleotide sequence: TGTGCCAGCAGCTTAGGAGGCTATGGCTACACCTTC.